The sequence of this T cell receptor beta chain was determined in a study of control samples from healthy donors and cancer patients. This clone was observed a single time. The CDR3 consists of 13 residues. V lost 8 bases to trimming and J lost 6 bases; unmatched junction nucleotides: 7. Germline V lookup: CDR1 SEHNR, CDR2 FQNEAQ (reference sequence). Profiled with immunoSEQ multiplex PCR; TCRdb holds only in-frame clones, not every one. The table shows about 110,000 clones, with roughly four fifths occurring only once. The sequenced sample consisted of blood. The chain carries TRBV7-9 and TRBJ2-1; the match to TRBD2 covers 7 bases. The receptor comes from a woman in her forties or fifties in good health. CDR3 sequence: CASQLGGSNEQFF. The CDR3 DNA follows: TGTGCCAGCCAGCTGGGAGGGTCCAATGAGCAGTTCTTC.